The 3 T cell receptor beta chains presented below share a single source sample, sequenced in a study of post-analysis software for immune sequencing data. Study outcomes and limitations: TRBV5-6, TRBV5-1 and TRBV20-1 were among about 5 TRBV segments more frequent in patients than controls.

These receptors lack a known antigen. Unique molecular identifiers were present in the TCR beta cDNA libraries. Via MiXCR, TCRdb re-called the PCR reads, giving one row per CDR3 protein. The sample carries 380,000 or so distinct CDR3 sequences, less than 40% recorded once. The source material was blood. These receptors all stem from a girl between 10 and 17 years old with multiple sclerosis.

This chain joins TRBV28 and TRBJ1-5; the match to TRBD1 covers 9 bases. The germline CDR1 and CDR2 sequences are MDHEN and SYDVKM. This CDR3 is built from 14 residues. Unmatched junction bases numbered 2, after V lost 6 bases and J lost 2 bases. The CDR3 sequence is CASRRTGGNQPQHF. In DNA, the CDR3 is TGTGCCAGCAGAAGGACAGGGGGCAATCAGCCCCAGCATTTT.

The chain employs TRBV7-9 and TRBJ1-2; 8 nucleotides line up with TRBD1. This CDR3 region has 17 residues. Germline assignment: CDR1 SEHNR and CDR2 FQNEAQ (reference sequence). The V segment lost 2 bases and the J segment 8 bases; nucleotides outside the gene matches: 16. The CDR3 coding sequence is TGTGCCAGCAGCTTACTCACGCCTCAGGGGGCGCGGGAAGGCTACACCTTC. Its protein is CASSLLTPQGAREGYTF.

The chain couples TRBV5-1 to TRBJ2-5; TRBD2 is a possible D gene (5 bases). Germline CDR1 and CDR2: SGHRS and YFSETQ. V was shortened by 7 bases and J by 1 base, with 23 bases between the two germline ends. The length of the CDR3 is 17 residues. The CDR3 nucleotides are TGCGCCAGCCGGGGTTGGGGTCAGCCTAAACTCCAAGAGACCCAGTACTTC. It codes for CASRGWGQPKLQETQYF.